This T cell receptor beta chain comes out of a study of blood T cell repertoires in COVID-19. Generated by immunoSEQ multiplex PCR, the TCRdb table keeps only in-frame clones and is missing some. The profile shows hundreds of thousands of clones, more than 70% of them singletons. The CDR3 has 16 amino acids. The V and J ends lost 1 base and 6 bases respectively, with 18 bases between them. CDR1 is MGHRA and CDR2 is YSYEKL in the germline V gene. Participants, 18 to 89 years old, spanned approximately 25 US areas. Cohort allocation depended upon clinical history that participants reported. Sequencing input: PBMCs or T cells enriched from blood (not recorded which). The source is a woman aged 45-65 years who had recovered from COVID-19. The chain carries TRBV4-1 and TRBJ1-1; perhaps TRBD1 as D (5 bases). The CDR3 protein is CASSQVFRGRLPEAFF. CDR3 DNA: TGCGCCAGCAGCCAAGTGTTTAGGGGCCGACTCCCTGAAGCTTTCTTT.